Below are 6 T cell receptor beta chains sequenced from a single sample in a study of T cells expressing NK-cell markers. TCRdb reprocessed the 5' RACE reads, keeping one entry per CDR3 protein, no DNA. The sample data list some 150,000 distinct CDR3 sequences. The material sequenced was blood T cells: a sorted CD56 or NKG2C T cell subset, CD4+ or CD8+ T cells, or bulk PBMC T cells (not recorded which). The receptors here all came from a woman aged 45-60 years in good health.

The chain is built from TRBV4-1 and TRBJ2-7; checking the TCRdb D call of TRBD2 is not possible without DNA. The CDR3 runs to 16 residues. Germline V gene data show CDR1 as MGHRA and CDR2 as YSYEKL. The CDR3: CASSQEVLIAGDEQYF.

CDR3 protein: CASSETGTYTGELFF. This sequence joins TRBV11-2 and TRBJ2-2; TCRdb indicates TRBD2, and absent DNA this call remains unverified. This CDR3 is 15 amino acids long. Germline V CDR1 and CDR2: SGHAT, FQNNGV.

The J gene is TRBJ2-5, the V gene TRBV4-1. The germline V gene encodes CDR1 MGHRA and CDR2 YSYEKL. The CDR3 totals 15 residues. CDR3 in amino acids: CASRVEDRYQETQYF.

The chain recombines TRBV4-1 with TRBJ1-6; TCRdb's D gene call, TRBD1, goes unchecked for lack of DNA. The germline gives CDR1 MGHRA, CDR2 YSYEKL. CDR3 length: 16 amino acids. CDR3 amino acids: CASSQEGAGPHSPLHF.

Here the CDR3 reads CASSFIRDYGTDTQYF. The chain links TRBV11-2 to TRBJ2-3; TCRdb calls TRBD2, which cannot be checked without DNA. The CDR3 runs to 16 residues. Germline CDR1 and CDR2: SGHAT and FQNNGV.

The chain carries TRBV10-3 and TRBJ2-5. Per the germline V gene, CDR1 is ENHRY and CDR2 is SYGVKD. The CDR3 runs to 13 residues. CDR3: CAIRVQAQETQYF.